This T cell receptor beta chain was captured in a study of blood T cell repertoires in COVID-19. At the level of the study: Samples came from the United States, Italy and Spain, spanning acute and convalescent COVID-19.

The CDR3 runs 15 residues. Trimming pared 0 bases from V and 0 bases from J, leaving 7 bases between. From germline, CDR1 is SGHRS and CDR2 YFSETQ. Sequenced by immunoSEQ multiplex PCR; TCRdb stores in-frame clones only, minus some. The data contain about 270,000 clones, over 75% of them seen just once; the ten biggest clones take up 13%. Sequenced sample: peripheral blood. The chain couples TRBV5-1 to TRBJ1-5; the D is unclear. This clonotype originated in a human donor in a cohort sampled during active COVID-19. The CDR3 nucleotides are TGCGCCAGCAGCTTGGCTGAGAATAGCAATCAGCCCCAGCATTTT. Protein: CASSLAENSNQPQHF.